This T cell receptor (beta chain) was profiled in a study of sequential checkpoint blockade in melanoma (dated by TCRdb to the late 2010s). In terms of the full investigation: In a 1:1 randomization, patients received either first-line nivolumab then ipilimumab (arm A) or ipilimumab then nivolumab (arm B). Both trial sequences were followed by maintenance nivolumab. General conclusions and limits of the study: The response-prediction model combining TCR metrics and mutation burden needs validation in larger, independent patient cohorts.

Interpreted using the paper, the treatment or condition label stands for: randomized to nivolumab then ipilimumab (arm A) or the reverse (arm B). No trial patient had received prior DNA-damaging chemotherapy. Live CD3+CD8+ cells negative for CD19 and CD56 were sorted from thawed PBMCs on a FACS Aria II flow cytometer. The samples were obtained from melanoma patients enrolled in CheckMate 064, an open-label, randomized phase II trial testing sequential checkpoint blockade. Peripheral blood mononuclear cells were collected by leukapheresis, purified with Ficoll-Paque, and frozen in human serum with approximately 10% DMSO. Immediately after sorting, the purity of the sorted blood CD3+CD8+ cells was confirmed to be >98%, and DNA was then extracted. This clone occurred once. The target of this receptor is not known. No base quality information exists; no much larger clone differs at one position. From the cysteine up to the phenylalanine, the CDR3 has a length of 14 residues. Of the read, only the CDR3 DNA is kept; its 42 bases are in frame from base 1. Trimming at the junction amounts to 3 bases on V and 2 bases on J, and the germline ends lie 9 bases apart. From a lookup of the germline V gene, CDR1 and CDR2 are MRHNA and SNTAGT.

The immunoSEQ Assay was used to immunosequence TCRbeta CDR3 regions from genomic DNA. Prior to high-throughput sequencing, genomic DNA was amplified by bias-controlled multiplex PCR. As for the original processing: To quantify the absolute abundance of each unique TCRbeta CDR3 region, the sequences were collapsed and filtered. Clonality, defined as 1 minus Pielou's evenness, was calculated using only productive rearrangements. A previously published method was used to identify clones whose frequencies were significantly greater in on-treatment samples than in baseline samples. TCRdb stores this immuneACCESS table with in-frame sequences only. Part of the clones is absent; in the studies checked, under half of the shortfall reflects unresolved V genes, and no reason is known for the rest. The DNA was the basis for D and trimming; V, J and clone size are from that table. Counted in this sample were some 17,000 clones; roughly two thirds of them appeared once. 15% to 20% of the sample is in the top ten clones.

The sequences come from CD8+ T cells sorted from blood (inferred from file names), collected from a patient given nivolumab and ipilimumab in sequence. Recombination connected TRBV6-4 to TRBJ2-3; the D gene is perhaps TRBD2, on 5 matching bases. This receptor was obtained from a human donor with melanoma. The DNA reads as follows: TGTGCCAGCAGTGAAAGCGGCTCCACAGATACGCAGTATTTT. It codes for CASSESGSTDTQYF.